This T cell receptor beta chain was captured by sequencing in a study of OX40 agonist ivuxolimab in advanced cancers. As for the study in general: The dose-escalation cohort was over 65% male, with a mean age of around 60 years, ranging about 23 to 79. Allowance was made for prior anti-PD-1, anti-PD-L1 or anti-CTLA-4 therapy, and 40% had some.

J was trimmed by 1 base and V by 7 bases; bases with no gene match: 3. CDR3 size: 13 residues. Germline V CDR1 and CDR2: MDHEN, SYDVKM. Using immunoSEQ multiplex PCR, the repertoire was profiled, and TCRdb retains in-frame clones only, with some absent. This sample carries fewer than 80,000 clones, 70% to 90% of them seen once, and the ten largest clones take about 0.6%. The sequence was collected from an adult with an advanced solid tumor such as melanoma, head and neck, liver or kidney cancer. V gene TRBV28 combines with J gene TRBJ1-1; 7 nucleotides match TRBD1. The sample here was CD4+ or CD8+ T cells sorted from blood, taken in a trial of the OX40 agonist ivuxolimab. The CDR3 nucleotides are TGTGCCAGCATTCGACAGGGGAACACTGAAGCTTTCTTT. It encodes CASIRQGNTEAFF. Variable domain in full (rest from reference TRBV28 and TRBJ1-1): DVKVTQSSRYLVKRTGEKVFLECVQDMDHENMFWYRQDPGLGLRLIYFSYDVKMKEKGDIPEGYSVSREKKERFSLILESASTNQTSMYLCASIRQGNTEAFFGQGTRLTVV.